The rows below give T cell receptor beta chains drawn from one sample of a study of cytomegalovirus exposure and HLA in healthy donors. The assay was immunoSEQ multiplex PCR, and TCRdb's table has in-frame clones only and misses some. The top ten clones hold 2.5% to 3% of a sample with 200,000 to 250,000 clones, around four fifths of them seen once. The material sequenced was PBMCs. These receptors originate from a woman in her fifties or sixties in good health and CMV-seropositive. The conserved cysteine and the conserved F or W are not part of the CDR3 here. Only part of the rows carry a size: once, few, many, or a class if the clone is expanded.

clone size	V gene	J gene	CDR3 protein
.	TRBV14	TRBJ1-1	ASSQWGADTEAF
.	TRBV7-2	TRBJ2-2	ASSLVQRGGTGELF
.	TRBV12-5	TRBJ1-5	ASGLHNQPQH
.	TRBV9	TRBJ2-5	ASSEGTSGGAGETQY
.	TRBV6-5	TRBJ2-7	ASSYEWTPLLREQY
once	TRBV6-4	TRBJ1-2	ASSDGGDGYGYT
.	TRBV19	TRBJ2-6	ASSLPQGVGGANVLT
few	TRBV29-1	TRBJ2-7	SVLLGSYEQY
.	TRBV11-3	TRBJ2-7	ASSQAAFYEQY
.	TRBV7-9	TRBJ1-2	ASSVGQGDGYT